The 24 T cell receptor beta chains presented below share a single source sample, sequenced in a study of blood T cell repertoires in COVID-19 (dated by TCRdb to the early 2020s). The library was obtained by the immunoSEQ multiplex PCR assay. The source is immuneACCESS, and TCRdb retained only in-frame sequences with V and J called. Part of the clones is not carried over; for the studies checked, unresolved V genes explain less than half of this, and the remainder is unexplained. Across this sample there are around 300,000 clones, with around 91% seen only once. Of the sample, approximately 0.98% falls within the top ten clones. Sequencing was performed on peripheral blood. The receptors shown here come from a middle-aged woman with COVID-19, enrolled during active disease.

The V gene is TRBV27, the J gene TRBJ2-1; TRBD2 matches 13 bases. V gave up 6 bases and J gave up 8 bases; unmatched junction bases: 7. The CDR3 has 15 amino acids. Germline CDR1 and CDR2: MNHEY and SMNVEV (reference sequence). The CDR3 here is CASRPGLAGVYEQFF. Written as DNA, the CDR3 is TGTGCCAGCAGACCTGGACTAGCGGGGGTTTATGAGCAGTTCTTC.

This chain joins TRBV28 and TRBJ2-7; 9 bases match TRBD1. This CDR3 is built from 15 residues. V lost 4 bases to trimming and J lost 5 bases; unmatched junction nucleotides: 9. The germline gives CDR1 MDHEN, CDR2 SYDVKM. The CDR3: CASSSLGQGFDEQYF. CDR3 nucleotide sequence: TGTGCCAGCAGTTCCCTGGGACAGGGCTTTGACGAGCAGTACTTC. The complete variable domain, with remaining parts taken from reference TRBV28 and TRBJ2-7, reads DVKVTQSSRYLVKRTGEKVFLECVQDMDHENMFWYRQDPGLGLRLIYFSYDVKMKEKGDIPEGYSVSREKKERFSLILESASTNQTSMYLCASSSLGQGFDEQYFGPGTRLTVT.

V usage is TRBV7-9 and J usage is TRBJ2-5; perhaps TRBD2 as D (5 bases). Trimming pared 4 bases from V and 0 bases from J, leaving 9 bases between. The V gene's germline CDR1 is SEHNR and CDR2 FQNEAQ (reference sequence). The CDR3 runs 14 residues. The CDR3 loop reads CASSSGEYQETQYF. CDR3 DNA: TGTGCCAGCAGCTCCGGGGAGTACCAAGAGACCCAGTACTTC. Full variable domain (outside the CDR3, taken from reference TRBV7-9 and TRBJ2-5): DTGVSQNPRHKITKRGQNVTFRCDPISEHNRLYWYRQTLGQGPEFLTYFQNEAQLEKSRLLSDRFSAERPKGSFSTLEIQRTEQGDSAMYLCASSSGEYQETQYFGPGTRLLVL.

With regard to this clone: This CDR3 is also generated by other DNA sequences in the sample. The chain's CDR3 is CASSILAGGGDTQYF. CDR3 nucleotide sequence: TGTGCCAGTAGTATACTAGCGGGGGGGGGAGATACGCAGTATTTT. The chain has TRBV19 and TRBJ2-3; TRBD2 agrees at 12 bases. From germline, CDR1 is LNHDA and CDR2 SQIVND (reference sequence). The CDR3 is 15 amino acids. The J segment lost 5 bases and the V segment lost 2 bases, leaving 2 bases of the junction unmatched.

The chain recombines TRBV30 with TRBJ1-2; 8 nucleotides agree with TRBD1. The germline CDR1 and CDR2 sequences are GTSNPN and SVGIG (reference sequence). The CDR3 runs 13 residues. V trimming: 3 bases; J trimming: 8 bases; junction bases outside the gene matches: 8. The CDR3 DNA is TGTGCCTGGAGCCCGGACAGGGTCCGAGGCTACACCTTC. It translates to CAWSPDRVRGYTF.

This chain links TRBV12-3 or TRBV12-4 with TRBJ1-1, with D maybe TRBD1 (6 bases). CDR3 length: 13 amino acids. Trimming shortened V by 3 bases and J by 6 bases, and 11 bases separated the two germline ends. CDR3 amino acids: CASSLGHFAEAFF. DNA for the CDR3: TGTGCCAGCAGTTTGGGACACTTCGCTGAAGCTTTCTTT.

The gene calls are TRBV11-3 and TRBJ2-5; 15 bases map to TRBD2. Germline V gives CDR1 SGHNT, CDR2 YENEEA. The CDR3 length is 16 residues. Trimming removed 5 bases from V and 5 bases from J; junction bases left unmatched: 6. The CDR3 DNA is TGTGCCAGCAGCCAGGGACTAGCGGGAGGCACGGAGACCCAGTACTTC. It specifies CASSQGLAGGTETQYF. Full variable domain (missing parts from reference TRBV11-3 and TRBJ2-5): EAGVVQSPRYKIIEKKQPVAFWCNPISGHNTLYWYLQNLGQGPELLIRYENEEAVDDSQLPKDRFSAERLKGVDSTLKIQPAELGDSAVYLCASSQGLAGGTETQYFGPGTRLLVL.

This chain connects TRBV5-1 to TRBJ1-2; D gene unclear. With 0 bases removed from V and 0 bases from J, the gap between germline ends came to 15 bases. The CDR3 runs to 17 residues. Germline CDR1 and CDR2: SGHRS and YFSETQ. CDR3 DNA sequence: TGCGCCAGCAGCTTGGCTTCTTTTATAGATACTAACTATGGCTACACCTTC. It yields the protein CASSLASFIDTNYGYTF.

This clone has more than one count but fewer than ten. The chain joins TRBV4-3 to TRBJ1-1, with 8 bases that match TRBD1. J lost 4 bases, V lost 5 bases, and 9 bases had no gene match. The CDR3 is 15 residues long. CDR1 and CDR2 from the germline V gene are LGHNA and YSLEER. CDR3 sequence: CASSLSTGGGTEAFF. The CDR3 DNA is TGCGCCAGCAGCTTGTCTACAGGGGGTGGCACTGAAGCTTTCTTT.

This chain links TRBV5-4 with TRBJ1-2; maybe TRBD1 (6 bases). The V and J ends lost 4 bases and 4 bases respectively, with 14 bases between them. The CDR3 length is 14 residues. Germline values: CDR1 SGHNT, CDR2 YYREEE (reference sequence). The CDR3 DNA reads TGTGCCAGCAGCATAGCCGGGACACTCTATGGCTACACCTTC. Translated, it gives CASSIAGTLYGYTF.

This chain connects TRBV28 to TRBJ1-2, with TRBD1 matching over 7 bases. V was pared by 8 bases and J by 8 bases, with 17 bases of the junction left unmatched. Germline values: CDR1 MDHEN, CDR2 SYDVKM. This CDR3 has 15 amino acids. The CDR3, as DNA: TGTGCCAGCGGACTCTTTTACAGGGGTTTCGACGGCTACACCTTC. Its protein is CASGLFYRGFDGYTF.

CDR3 region: CASSVNSGGKETQYF. The CDR3 coding sequence is TGTGCCAGCAGTGTTAATAGCGGGGGAAAAGAGACCCAGTACTTC. The chain links TRBV6-4 to TRBJ2-5; 9 bases line up with TRBD2. Germline V gene lookup returns CDR1 MRHNA and CDR2 SNTAGT. V dropped 4 bases and J dropped 3; count of bases not matched to a gene: 6. The CDR3 runs 15 residues.

The table lists this clone with a few counts. This sequence joins TRBV24-1 and TRBJ2-2; D not resolved. V lost 2 bases, J lost 8 bases, and 14 bases lay in between. Germline V gene sequence: CDR1 KGHDR, CDR2 SFDVKD. This CDR3 spans 15 amino acids. The CDR3 protein is CATSDSPPATGELFF. In nucleotides, the CDR3 is TGTGCCACCAGTGATTCCCCCCCCGCGACAGGGGAGCTGTTTTTT.

This clone was detected once. The chain joins TRBV6-6 to TRBJ2-7; 13 positions match TRBD2. V was pared by 4 bases and J by 3 bases, with 3 bases of the junction left unmatched. The CDR3 is 15 residues long. CDR1 MNHNY and CDR2 SVGAGI come from the germline V gene (reference sequence). In nucleotides, the CDR3 is TGTGCCAGCAGTTCCCGGACTAGCGGGGGCTACGAGCAGTACTTC. It codes for CASSSRTSGGYEQYF.

This chain connects TRBV6-5 to TRBJ1-4; D gene uncertain. Trimming removed 6 bases from V and 10 bases from J, with 9 bases in between. The germline gives CDR1 MNHEY, CDR2 SVGAGI. There are 11 residues in the CDR3. Written as DNA, the CDR3 is TGTGCCAGCAGCTGGGGAGGAAAACTGTTTTTT. This codes for CASSWGGKLFF.

This clone was found a few times. This rearrangement joins TRBV3-1 (or the pseudogene TRBV3-2) to TRBJ2-1; TRBD2 aligns across 9 bases. Germline V gives CDR1 LGHDT, CDR2 YNNKEL (reference sequence). V dropped 4 bases and J dropped 7; count of bases not matched to a gene: 8. The CDR3 spans 15 residues. CDR3 DNA: TGTGCCAGCAGCCCGGGACTAGCAGTGGGGAATGAGCAGTTCTTC. It is translated as CASSPGLAVGNEQFF.

The gene calls are TRBV19 and TRBJ2-5; D unresolved. There are 12 residues in the CDR3. CDR1 and CDR2 (germline): LNHDA, SQIVND (reference sequence). V lost 6 bases, J lost 3 bases, and 8 bases lay in between. As DNA, the CDR3 is TGTGCCAGTAGGGCCCCAAAAGAGACCCAGTACTTC. It specifies CASRAPKETQYF.

This clone was detected only a few times. As DNA, the CDR3 is TGTGCCAGTAGTGTCACTAGCGGGGTCCCCTACGAGCAGTACTTC. It is translated as CASSVTSGVPYEQYF. The chain uses TRBV19 and TRBJ2-7; 10 nucleotides match TRBD2. V gave up 5 bases and J gave up 2 bases; unmatched junction bases: 6. The V gene's germline CDR1 is LNHDA and CDR2 SQIVND (reference sequence). This CDR3 spans 15 amino acids.

This rearrangement joins TRBV7-9 to TRBJ1-5, with a weak D call TRBD1 (6 bases). The CDR3 length is 16 residues. Trimming took 5 bases from V and 11 from J, leaving 25 bases between them. Germline values: CDR1 SEHNR, CDR2 FQNEAQ (reference sequence). The CDR3 region has the DNA TGTGCCAGCAGCCATAGCTGGGCGGATAGGGGGTCTGCCCAGCATTTT. It yields the protein CASSHSWADRGSAQHF.

The chain recombines TRBV19 with TRBJ2-7, with 7 nucleotides matching TRBD1. V was pared by 3 bases and J by 0 bases, with 14 bases of the junction left unmatched. The CDR3 spans 18 residues. Germline CDR1 reads LNHDA; CDR2 reads SQIVND (reference sequence). DNA for the CDR3: TGTGCCAGTAGTATTGCCCACTCTGGACAGGCCGCCTCCTACGAGCAGTACTTC. This encodes CASSIAHSGQAASYEQYF. Looking up the rest from reference TRBV19 and TRBJ2-7 gives the full variable domain: DGGITQSPKYLFRKEGQNVTLSCEQNLNHDAMYWYRQDPGQGLRLIYYSQIVNDFQKGDIAEGYSVSREKKESFPLTVTSAQKNPTAFYLCASSIAHSGQAASYEQYFGPGTRLTVT.

The rearrangement links TRBV6-6 to TRBJ1-2, with 7 bases matching TRBD1. Trimming removed 6 bases from V and 2 bases from J; junction bases left unmatched: 6. The CDR3 is 14 amino acids. CDR1 and CDR2 from the germline V gene are MNHNY and SVGAGI (reference sequence). Written as DNA, the CDR3 is TGTGCCAGCAGCCCCGAACAGGGGAACTATGGCTACACCTTC. This encodes CASSPEQGNYGYTF.

This rearrangement joins TRBV3-1 (or the pseudogene TRBV3-2) to TRBJ2-7; 9 bases are shared with TRBD1. The CDR3 has 15 amino acids. V gave up 1 base and J gave up 5 bases; unmatched junction bases: 6. Per germline, CDR1 LGHDT and CDR2 YNNKEL (reference sequence). In DNA, the CDR3 is TGTGCCAGCAGCCAAGTTCCGGGACAGGGCCACGAGCAGTACTTC. Its protein product is CASSQVPGQGHEQYF.

The chain combines TRBV7-2 with TRBJ2-1, with 7 positions matching TRBD2. Germline CDR1 and CDR2: SGHTA and FQGNSA. The CDR3 sequence is 15 residues long. V was clipped by 0 bases and J by 10 bases; unmatched bases: 9. The DNA of the CDR3 is TGTGCCAGCAGCTTAGCCGGGGACTATGGGCGGGAGCAGTTCTTC. It encodes CASSLAGDYGREQFF.

The rearrangement joins TRBV30 to TRBJ1-1; unclear D gene. Germline V CDR1 and CDR2: GTSNPN, SVGIG (reference sequence). Trimming pared 1 base from V and 6 bases from J, leaving 12 bases between. CDR3 length equals 13 residues. CDR3 nucleotides: TGTGCCTGGAGTGGAATGTCACTTGCTGAAGCTTTCTTT. Translation: CAWSGMSLAEAFF. The full variable domain, with the rest looked up from reference TRBV30 and TRBJ1-1, is SQTIHQWPATLVQPVGSPLSLECTVEGTSNPNLYWYRQAAGRGLQLLFYSVGIGQISSEVPQNLSASRPQDRQFILSSKKLLLSDSGFYLCAWSGMSLAEAFFGQGTRLTVV.